A single T cell receptor beta chain is shown here with its context. Its recognized antigen is unknown. Base qualities are not at hand, and no much larger clone is one base apart. Expansion of CD8+CD57+ cells had been shown by flow cytometry in the patients chosen for sequencing. Every patient had severe acquired aplastic anemia, diagnosed using the International Study of Aplastic Anemia and Agranulocytosis and Camitta criteria. Patients had received no therapy at the time of blood sampling. In the study, sorted CD4+ and CD8+ blood T cells from patients with severe aplastic anemia and from healthy subjects underwent deep sequencing of TCR repertoires. Patients were enrolled under clinicaltrials.gov protocols 00001620, 01623167, 00001397, 00071045, 00081523 and 00961064 in the USA. Ficoll-Paque density gradient centrifugation was used to isolate peripheral blood mononuclear cells. Before DNA extraction, CD4+ and CD8+ T cells were sorted by FACS or by magnetic beads.

The data were obtained in a study of CD8+CD57+ T cells in acquired aplastic anemia (dated by TCRdb to between 2017 and 2018). Regarding the research as a whole: A mean of about 3 ug of DNA, ranging from roughly 0.17 to 30 ug, was extracted from sorted CD4+ and CD8+ cells. A CD8+CD57+ expansion meant a frequency higher than the mean frequency seen in healthy subjects.

The research as a whole found: CD8+ Simpson's diversity did not differ significantly between patients and healthy controls (P=0.060). Around 27 CD8+ CDR3 sequences were found to be shared between patients and controls, but these sequences appeared to be highly expressed in patients and within the immunodominant clones of the patients.

The CDR3 numbers 13 residues from cysteine through phenylalanine. Only the CDR3 DNA stays, 39 bases, in frame from base 1. V loses 5 bases at its end and J loses 7 bases; junction bases beyond the gene matches: 7. Reading the germline V gene (reference sequence) gives CDR1 SEHNR and CDR2 FQNEAQ. TCR beta VDJ combination and CDR3 sequence profiling used genomic DNA as the template. An Illumina HiSeq 2000 was used for TCR repertoire sequencing. As for how the authors treated the data: TRBV/TRBJ rearrangement plots, CDR3 size and DJ length profiles, and Simpson's diversity index were used to evaluate the repertoires. Whichever DNA sequence was most abundant in the deep sequencing data was defined as the immunodominant clone. CDR3 amino acid sequences were screened for sharing across subjects and were compared with published repertoires and the VDJdb database. The public reads were quality trimmed at Q25 with fastp and then assembled into clones with MiXCR by TCRdb, keeping productive beta chains. Each CDR3 protein gets just one entry, which takes the most common genes and DNA from the rows behind it. The V and J calls reflect TCRdb's pipeline rather than the authors' work. The sample includes 160,000 or so distinct CDR3 sequences, with less than 50% observed a single time. The top ten hold 25% to 40% of the sample.

The chain employs TRBV7-9 and TRBJ2-7, with TRBD1 identical over 8 junction bases. The clonotype originates from a human donor with aplastic anemia. Material for sequencing was sorted CD4+, CD8+, or CD8+CD57+ T cells (not recorded which) from PBMCs. The DNA sequence reads TGTGCCAGCAGCCAACAGGGGGAAGGGGAGCAGTACTTC. This is translated as CASSQQGEGEQYF.